Described below is a single TCR beta chain sequence and its context. This clone appeared a single time. The antigen it binds to is not known. The junction and the germline gene differ at one end; a read error may be behind it. These data belong to a study of OX40 agonist ivuxolimab in advanced cancers. Turning to the overall study: The costimulatory receptor OX40 (CD134) was targeted by ivuxolimab, a fully human IgG2 agonistic monoclonal antibody. Peripheral TCRbeta sequencing aimed to test whether ivuxolimab altered TCR sequence diversity and caused clonal T-cell expansion. In the dose-escalation cohort, roughly 82% of patients were male, and the mean age was 60 years with a range of roughly 20 to 80. The paper describes the monotherapy dose-escalation part (N ≈ 50 patients) of the phase I trial of ivuxolimab. Intravenous ivuxolimab was administered to patients every 2 weeks at six dose levels: 0.01, 0.1, 0.3, 1.5, 3 and 10 mg/kg. Prior anti-PD-1, anti-PD-L1 or anti-CTLA-4 therapy was permitted, and 35% to 40% of dose-escalation patients had received checkpoint inhibitors. Partial responses occurred in three dose-escalation patients: two with cutaneous melanoma and one with hepatocellular carcinoma. Among the 50 to 55 dose-escalation patients, approximately 20 had hepatocellular carcinoma, some 15 melanoma, 9 renal cell carcinoma and 9 head and neck cancer.

CDR1 and CDR2 were assigned from the germline V gene (reference sequence) as SSHAT and FNYEAQ. CDR3 length: 14 amino acids, cysteine to phenylalanine. The sequence is cut down to CDR3 DNA, 42 bases in frame from base 1. To sequence the TCRbeta CDR3 region, genomic DNA was isolated from the sorted cells. TCRbeta CDR3 regions were sequenced using the immunoSEQ Assay. Drawn from immuneACCESS, this table holds only the in-frame rearrangements with V and J called that TCRdb kept. Clones are partly lost; checked studies trace under half to an unresolved V gene and leave the rest unexplained. The sample table records over 45,000 clones; about 83% of these occur just once. The ten largest make up around 15% of the sample. Patients with a history of autoimmune disease or receiving systemic immunosuppression were excluded from the trial. Peripheral blood for TCR sequencing was collected from all dose cohorts at baseline, on cycle 4 day 1, and on cycle 7 day 1. The samples were drawn from a first-in-human, open-label, multicenter phase I dose-escalation trial of ivuxolimab. Adults with locally advanced or metastatic head and neck squamous cell, hepatocellular, melanoma or renal cell carcinoma were enrolled in the trial. Before TCR sequencing, CD4+ T cells and CD8+ T cells from peripheral blood were sorted into separate populations.

Study-level results and caveats: Low levels of normalized T-cell clonal expansion were also seen in some patients who did not respond. Antigen specificity was not determined for the clonally expanded peripheral T cells. In partial responders in the 0.1-3.0 mg/kg groups, normalized peripheral clonal expansion was found to be among the lowest, especially among CD8+ T cells. After ivuxolimab, more expanded clones were found on average in CD8+ T cells than in CD4+ T cells. At doses of 0.1 to 3.0 mg/kg, clonal expansion of both CD4+ and CD8+ T cells in blood was seen between baseline and week 6.

The chain couples TRBV7-7 to TRBJ2-5, with 9 bases matching TRBD2. This receptor was identified in an adult with an advanced solid tumor such as melanoma, head and neck, liver or kidney cancer. The sequencing used CD4+ or CD8+ T cells sorted from blood, collected in a trial of the OX40 agonist ivuxolimab. The nucleotide sequence reads as follows: TGTGCTAGCAGCATAGCGGGAGTCCGGGAGACCCAGTACTTC. This translates into CASSIAGVRETQYF. The CDR3 plus the reference TRBV7-7 and TRBJ2-5 genes for the other parts give the full variable domain: GAGVSQSPRYKVTKRGQDVTLRCDPISSHATLYWYQQALGQGPEFLTYFNYEAQPDKSGLPSDRFSAERPEGSISTLTIQRTEQRDSAMYRCASSIAGVRETQYFGPGTRLLVL.